Listed below are T cell receptor beta chains from one sample, sequenced in a study of T cell responses to AZD1222 COVID-19 vaccine. Using immunoSEQ multiplex PCR, the repertoire was profiled, and TCRdb retains in-frame clones only, with some absent. Of approximately 120,000 clones listed, 90% were seen once; the top ten hold around 6.9%. The specimen comprised peripheral blood, sampled on day 0 of AZD1222 vaccination. These receptors came from an adult in good health. Each CDR3 is given with its conserved first and last residue. Fields, in order: D gene, CDR3 length, V gene, clone size, J gene, CDR3 DNA, CDR3 protein. A D gene is named only where the DNA matches it firmly. Expanded clones get a size class; other rows say once, few or many, or leave the size out.

D gene: -; CDR3 length: 14; V gene: TRBV7-9; clone size: -; J gene: TRBJ1-3; CDR3 DNA: TGTGCCAGCAGCCGCCGGTTCTCTGGAAACACCATATATTTT; CDR3 protein: CASSRRFSGNTIYF
D gene: TRBD2; CDR3 length: 17; V gene: TRBV5-1; clone size: -; J gene: TRBJ2-7; CDR3 DNA: TGCGCCAGCAGCTTGGCCGGGGGGGTCGCCAGCTCCTACGAGCAGTACTTC; CDR3 protein: CASSLAGGVASSYEQYF
D gene: TRBD2; CDR3 length: 15; V gene: TRBV5-8; clone size: -; J gene: TRBJ2-5; CDR3 DNA: TGTGCCAGCAGCTTTAGCGGGAGGGTTGTGGAGACCCAGTACTTC; CDR3 protein: CASSFSGRVVETQYF
D gene: -; CDR3 length: 12; V gene: TRBV28; clone size: -; J gene: TRBJ2-3; CDR3 DNA: TGTGCCAGCACCACTTCCGCAGATACGCAGTATTTT; CDR3 protein: CASTTSADTQYF
D gene: -; CDR3 length: 17; V gene: TRBV7-9; clone size: -; J gene: TRBJ1-3; CDR3 DNA: TGTGCCAGCAGCTTAGATAGTGGAGTCGGCTCTGGAAACACCATATATTTT; CDR3 protein: CASSLDSGVGSGNTIYF
D gene: TRBD2; CDR3 length: 18; V gene: TRBV18; clone size: -; J gene: TRBJ2-2; CDR3 DNA: TGTGCCAGCTCACCAAGGCCTAGCGGAAGCTCGAACACCGGGGAGCTGTTTTTT; CDR3 protein: CASSPRPSGSSNTGELFF
D gene: -; CDR3 length: 15; V gene: TRBV4-1; clone size: -; J gene: TRBJ1-5; CDR3 DNA: TGCGCCAGCAGCCACTCAGGGGATCCAGATCAGCCCCAGCATTTT; CDR3 protein: CASSHSGDPDQPQHF
D gene: -; CDR3 length: 18; V gene: TRBV30; clone size: -; J gene: TRBJ1-5; CDR3 DNA: TGTGCCTGGAGTGTTGGCAGGGCCCGGAGGGTTAGCAATCAGCCCCAGCATTTT; CDR3 protein: CAWSVGRARRVSNQPQHF
D gene: TRBD2; CDR3 length: 18; V gene: TRBV5-1; clone size: -; J gene: TRBJ2-3; CDR3 DNA: TGCGCCAGCAGCGGGCCCACCGCCTCTAGCGGGAAAACAGATACGCAGTATTTT; CDR3 protein: CASSGPTASSGKTDTQYF
D gene: -; CDR3 length: 15; V gene: TRBV2; clone size: -; J gene: TRBJ2-4; CDR3 DNA: TGTGCCAGCAGTGAAAAGGGAGCGGGTAAAAACATTCAGTACTTC; CDR3 protein: CASSEKGAGKNIQYF
D gene: -; CDR3 length: 14; V gene: TRBV5-1; clone size: -; J gene: TRBJ1-1; CDR3 DNA: TGCGCCAGCAGCTTGGTAGATACTGGCACTGAAGCTTTCTTT; CDR3 protein: CASSLVDTGTEAFF
D gene: -; CDR3 length: 11; V gene: TRBV20-1; clone size: -; J gene: TRBJ2-1; CDR3 DNA: TGCAGTGCTAGAACTACCTATGAGCAGTTCTTC; CDR3 protein: CSARTTYEQFF
D gene: TRBD2; CDR3 length: 15; V gene: TRBV6-4; clone size: -; J gene: TRBJ2-3; CDR3 DNA: TGTGCCAGCTCCTTCTTAGCGGGAGAGTCAGATACGCAGTATTTT; CDR3 protein: CASSFLAGESDTQYF
D gene: TRBD1; CDR3 length: 14; V gene: TRBV5-1; clone size: once; J gene: TRBJ1-4; CDR3 DNA: TGCGCCAGCAGCACCGGGACAGGGAACGAAAAACTGTTTTTT; CDR3 protein: CASSTGTGNEKLFF
D gene: -; CDR3 length: 16; V gene: TRBV28; clone size: -; J gene: TRBJ2-5; CDR3 DNA: TGTGCCAGCAGTTCTCCGGGGAGTCCCCTTCGAGAGACCCAGTACTTC; CDR3 protein: CASSSPGSPLRETQYF
D gene: TRBD1; CDR3 length: 15; V gene: TRBV6-5; clone size: once; J gene: TRBJ1-2; CDR3 DNA: TGTGCCAGCATGGCAAGGGACAGGGGTAACTATGGCTACACCTTC; CDR3 protein: CASMARDRGNYGYTF
D gene: -; CDR3 length: 14; V gene: TRBV2; clone size: -; J gene: TRBJ1-3; CDR3 DNA: TGTGCCAGCAGTGCGGCAGCCACTGGAAACACCATATATTTT; CDR3 protein: CASSAAATGNTIYF
D gene: -; CDR3 length: 15; V gene: TRBV6-1; clone size: once; J gene: TRBJ1-2; CDR3 DNA: TGTGCCAGCAGTGAAGGCACAGGTTGGGGCTATGGCTACACCTTC; CDR3 protein: CASSEGTGWGYGYTF
D gene: -; CDR3 length: 15; V gene: TRBV7-9; clone size: -; J gene: TRBJ1-4; CDR3 DNA: TGTGCCAGCAGCTTTCAGGGTGCAACTAATGAAAAACTGTTTTTT; CDR3 protein: CASSFQGATNEKLFF
D gene: TRBD2; CDR3 length: 15; V gene: TRBV15; clone size: -; J gene: TRBJ2-5; CDR3 DNA: TGTGCCACCAGCAGAGGACTAGCGGGAGTTGAGACCCAGTACTTC; CDR3 protein: CATSRGLAGVETQYF
D gene: TRBD1; CDR3 length: 16; V gene: TRBV6-2/TRBV6-3; clone size: -; J gene: TRBJ1-2; CDR3 DNA: TGTGCCAGCAGTCGCCTCAGGACAGGCACTAACTATGGCTACACCTTC; CDR3 protein: CASSRLRTGTNYGYTF
D gene: -; CDR3 length: 13; V gene: TRBV27; clone size: -; J gene: TRBJ2-2; CDR3 DNA: TGTGCCAGCAGCGTTTTTAAGTCCGGGGAGCTGTTTTTT; CDR3 protein: CASSVFKSGELFF
D gene: -; CDR3 length: 14; V gene: TRBV29-1; clone size: -; J gene: TRBJ2-1; CDR3 DNA: TGCAGCGTTGAGCCTAGCTTCTCCTACAATGAGCAGTTCTTC; CDR3 protein: CSVEPSFSYNEQFF
D gene: -; CDR3 length: 15; V gene: TRBV4-1; clone size: -; J gene: TRBJ1-2; CDR3 DNA: TGCGCCAGCAGCCAAGTGAAGGGACCGAAGAATGGCTACACCTTC; CDR3 protein: CASSQVKGPKNGYTF
D gene: TRBD1; CDR3 length: 16; V gene: TRBV15; clone size: -; J gene: TRBJ2-3; CDR3 DNA: TGTGCCACCAGCCCCTCAGGTGGGACAGCCACAGATACGCAGTATTTT; CDR3 protein: CATSPSGGTATDTQYF
D gene: -; CDR3 length: 13; V gene: TRBV24-1; clone size: -; J gene: TRBJ2-2; CDR3 DNA: TGTGCCACCATGGCAGGGTGGACCGGGGAGCTGTTTTTT; CDR3 protein: CATMAGWTGELFF
D gene: -; CDR3 length: 14; V gene: TRBV7-3; clone size: -; J gene: TRBJ2-5; CDR3 DNA: TGTGCCAGCAGCTTAAACAACGTCGGGGAGACCCAGTACTTC; CDR3 protein: CASSLNNVGETQYF